This is a list of T cell receptor beta chains from one sample in a study of OX40 agonist ivuxolimab in advanced cancers. TCRdb's table, derived via immunoSEQ multiplex PCR, lists solely in-frame clones and lacks some. The table has 55,000 to 80,000 clones, roughly nine tenths seen once. This sample comprised CD4+ or CD8+ T cells sorted from blood, obtained in a trial of the OX40 agonist ivuxolimab. The receptors here all came from an adult with an advanced solid tumor such as melanoma, head and neck, liver or kidney cancer. Both conserved end residues are trimmed from each CDR3. The order of the fields is J gene, clone size, V gene, CDR3 protein. The size of a clone is reported for some rows only, either as once, few or many, or as a class for expanded clones.

TRBJ2-3	-	TRBV2	ASSGLLAGRADTQY
TRBJ2-4	-	TRBV5-5	ASSLLVGTKNIQY
TRBJ2-3	-	TRBV10-3	AISERKTDTQY
TRBJ2-7	once	TRBV20-1	SGSLSYEQY
TRBJ2-7	-	TRBV6-1	ASSPGQGRSYEQY
TRBJ2-2	few	TRBV4-1	ASSQTGTGYQELF
TRBJ1-4	-	TRBV29-1	SGVLRGGQYNEKLF
TRBJ1-2	-	TRBV19	ASSVTGGGGYT
TRBJ2-3	-	TRBV30	AWSRGQGSTDTQY
TRBJ2-7	-	TRBV19	ASSLRDGYEQY
TRBJ2-3	-	TRBV7-2	ASSFGPDTQY
TRBJ2-1	-	TRBV6-5	ASSYSLAGAHNEQF
TRBJ2-1	-	TRBV7-3	ASSLAGVSYNEQF
TRBJ2-5	-	TRBV19	ASSINLGAGETQY
TRBJ2-2	-	TRBV6-5	ATLLRPYTGELF
TRBJ2-1	-	TRBV5-1	ASTSRTGLAGGRNNEQF
TRBJ2-7	-	TRBV30	AWSEGEQY
TRBJ2-3	-	TRBV9	ASSVGQGTQY
TRBJ2-3	-	TRBV29-1	SGGTSGSSTDTQY
TRBJ2-1	-	TRBV7-3	ASSLQGAAAGDEQF
TRBJ1-4	-	TRBV4-1	ASSQDRGYEKLF
TRBJ1-1	-	TRBV18	ASSPYNSMNTEAF
TRBJ2-1	-	TRBV11-2	ASSLDWGNEQF
TRBJ1-1	-	TRBV6-5	ASSYSELGEAF
TRBJ1-2	-	TRBV28	ASSAGGHPVFYYGYT
TRBJ1-1	-	TRBV9	ASSVDSRGQVTEAF
TRBJ1-5	-	TRBV9	ASSVSASSRQPQH
TRBJ2-5	-	TRBV6-1	ASDPGQGAQETQY
TRBJ2-5	-	TRBV11-2	ASSLASRGGETQY
TRBJ2-3	-	TRBV5-1	ASSVTGDTQY
TRBJ1-5	-	TRBV11-2	ASSLGGAQGTNQPQH
TRBJ2-2	-	TRBV28	ASRQGAGELF
TRBJ1-1	-	TRBV9	ASSVDYRGPFAF
TRBJ1-5	few	TRBV15	ATSSSYPNQPQH
TRBJ2-7	-	TRBV10-3	AISETGNARSHEQY
TRBJ2-7	-	TRBV23-1	ASSQRDGYEQY
TRBJ2-5	-	TRBV5-4	ASSSQGNQETQY
TRBJ1-6	-	TRBV5-1	ASSLASRSSYNSPLH
TRBJ2-1	-	TRBV27	ASSYTTGSNEQF
TRBJ2-1	-	TRBV11-3	ASSSRQGGLGNEQF
TRBJ2-3	-	TRBV14	ASTPAGPGTQY
TRBJ2-5	-	TRBV10-1	ASTPLSGERQETQY
TRBJ2-6	-	TRBV5-1	ASSLTTGANVLT
TRBJ1-4	-	TRBV5-5	ASSLRTGEVTNEKLF
TRBJ2-3	-	TRBV5-1	ASSLTTDTQY
TRBJ1-4	-	TRBV14	ASSILGYGEKLF
TRBJ2-2	-	TRBV18	ASSPQPSGTGELF
TRBJ2-1	-	TRBV7-3	ASSTSNRGNEQF
TRBJ2-7	-	TRBV28	ASSPWDRSYEQY
TRBJ2-1	-	TRBV5-1	ASCGQGQGNEQF
TRBJ2-1	-	TRBV20-1	SARDSEQF
TRBJ1-5	-	TRBV5-1	ASSLGGQVSNQPQH
TRBJ2-7	-	TRBV7-3	ASSLSFGVEQY